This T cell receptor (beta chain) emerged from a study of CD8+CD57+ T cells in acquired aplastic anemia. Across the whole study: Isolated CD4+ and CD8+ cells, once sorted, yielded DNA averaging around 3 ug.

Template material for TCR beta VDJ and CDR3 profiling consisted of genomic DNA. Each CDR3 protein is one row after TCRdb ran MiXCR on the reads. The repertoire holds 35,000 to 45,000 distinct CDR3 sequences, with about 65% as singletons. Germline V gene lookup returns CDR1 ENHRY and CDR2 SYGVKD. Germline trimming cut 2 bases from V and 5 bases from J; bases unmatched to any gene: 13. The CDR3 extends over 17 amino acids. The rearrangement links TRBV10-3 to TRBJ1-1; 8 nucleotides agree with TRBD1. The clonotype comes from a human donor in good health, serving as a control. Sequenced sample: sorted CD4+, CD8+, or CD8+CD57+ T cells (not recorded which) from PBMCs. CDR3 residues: CAISETRRQGRGTEAFF. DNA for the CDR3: TGTGCCATCAGTGAGACCCGACGACAGGGGAGGGGGACTGAAGCTTTCTTT.